Below, 9 T cell receptor beta chains from the same sample are listed, as sequenced in a study of shared clonotypes between healthy human individuals. Here immunoSEQ multiplex PCR was the method, and the copy in TCRdb shows in-frame clones only, minus some. Among hundreds of thousands of clones listed, roughly 98% were seen once. The naive CD8 population came from CD45RO-negative cells selected for CCR7, without terminally differentiated effector memory CD45RA+ cells. Sequencing was carried out using naive CD8+ T cells sorted from blood. Receptor source: a man in his thirties or forties in good health.

The genes are TRBV9 and TRBJ2-7; 8 nucleotides match TRBD1. This CDR3 is built from 14 residues. V lost 0 bases and J lost 2; bases outside the gene matches: 1. Germline loops: CDR1 SGDLS, CDR2 YYNGEE. Written as DNA, the CDR3 is TGTGCCAGCAGCGTAGTGGACAGGGCCTACGAGCAGTACTTC. It codes for CASSVVDRAYEQYF.

This chain uses TRBV29-1 with TRBJ2-7, with 8 bases that match TRBD1. The CDR3 length is 14 residues. Per germline, CDR1 SQVTM and CDR2 ANQGSEA. Losses at the gene ends were 7 bases for V and 0 bases for J; bases not matched to a gene: 8. CDR3 coding DNA: TGCAGCGCAAACGGACAGGGAACCTCCTACGAGCAGTACTTC. Translating gives CSANGQGTSYEQYF.

The V gene is TRBV13, the J gene TRBJ2-7; 8 nucleotides match TRBD1. This CDR3 comprises 16 residues. Looked up from germline, CDR1 is PRHDT and CDR2 is FYEKMQ (reference sequence). V trimming: 0 bases; J trimming: 4 bases; junction bases outside the gene matches: 8. In DNA, the CDR3 is TGTGCCAGCAGCTTAGGCTGGGGGCAGGGGGCTTACGAGCAGTACTTC. This gives the protein CASSLGWGQGAYEQYF.

This chain connects TRBV27 to TRBJ2-7, with D possibly being TRBD1 or TRBD2 (5 bases each). The CDR3 sequence is 14 residues long. Trimming shortened V by 3 bases and J by 3 bases, and 12 bases separated the two germline ends. The germline V gene encodes CDR1 MNHEY and CDR2 SMNVEV (reference sequence). The CDR3 coding sequence is TGTGCCAGCAGTTTCTTTGGGACCATCTACGAGCAGTACTTC. As protein: CASSFFGTIYEQYF.

As regards this clone: This sample also contains other DNA sequences that code for the same CDR3. The chain uses TRBV29-1 and TRBJ2-7, with TRBD2 matching 14 bases. V dropped 3 bases and J dropped 3; count of bases not matched to a gene: 4. The CDR3 sequence is 15 residues long. Looked up from germline, CDR1 is SQVTM and CDR2 is ANQGSEA. The CDR3 loop reads CSVEGTSGSSYEQYF. The CDR3 DNA follows: TGCAGCGTTGAGGGGACTAGCGGGAGCAGCTACGAGCAGTACTTC.

V is TRBV5-1 and J is TRBJ1-2; 7 bases agree with TRBD1. Per germline, CDR1 SGHRS and CDR2 YFSETQ. The CDR3 consists of 15 residues. V lost 4 bases, J lost 3 bases, and 9 bases stayed unmatched. CDR3 coding DNA: TGCGCCAGCAGCCCTACCCTAGGACAGGACTATGGCTACACCTTC. It codes for CASSPTLGQDYGYTF. The variable domain in full, completed from reference TRBV5-1 and TRBJ1-2, reads KAGVTQTPRYLIKTRGQQVTLSCSPISGHRSVSWYQQTPGQGLQFLFEYFSETQRNKGNFPGRFSGRQFSNSRSEMNVSTLELGDSALYLCASSPTLGQDYGYTFGSGTRLTVV.

The V and J genes are TRBV11-2 and TRBJ2-3, with 9 nucleotides matching TRBD1. CDR1 and CDR2 from the germline V gene are SGHAT and FQNNGV. This CDR3 is 15 amino acids long. V was pared by 4 bases and J by 1 base, with 3 bases of the junction left unmatched. CDR3 nucleotides: TGTGCCAGCAGCTGGACAGGGGCTGGCACAGATACGCAGTATTTT. Translated, it gives CASSWTGAGTDTQYF.

The V gene is TRBV7-9, the J gene TRBJ1-2; D possibly corresponds to TRBD1 (5 bases). Germline V gives CDR1 SEHNR, CDR2 FQNEAQ (reference sequence). The V and J ends lost 7 bases and 5 bases respectively, with 14 bases between them. This CDR3 is built from 13 residues. The CDR3 spells CASNQQDLYGYTF. The DNA of the CDR3 is TGTGCCAGCAACCAACAGGATCTATATGGCTACACCTTC.

J is TRBJ2-5 and V is TRBV7-9; TRBD2 agrees at 7 bases. J lost 5 bases, V lost 4 bases, and 16 bases had no gene match. CDR1 is SEHNR, CDR2 FQNEAQ, per germline (reference sequence). This CDR3 contains 17 residues. The CDR3: CASSSQVGGNRRETQYF. CDR3 DNA: TGTGCCAGCAGCTCCCAAGTGGGGGGGAACCGGCGCGAGACCCAGTACTTC.